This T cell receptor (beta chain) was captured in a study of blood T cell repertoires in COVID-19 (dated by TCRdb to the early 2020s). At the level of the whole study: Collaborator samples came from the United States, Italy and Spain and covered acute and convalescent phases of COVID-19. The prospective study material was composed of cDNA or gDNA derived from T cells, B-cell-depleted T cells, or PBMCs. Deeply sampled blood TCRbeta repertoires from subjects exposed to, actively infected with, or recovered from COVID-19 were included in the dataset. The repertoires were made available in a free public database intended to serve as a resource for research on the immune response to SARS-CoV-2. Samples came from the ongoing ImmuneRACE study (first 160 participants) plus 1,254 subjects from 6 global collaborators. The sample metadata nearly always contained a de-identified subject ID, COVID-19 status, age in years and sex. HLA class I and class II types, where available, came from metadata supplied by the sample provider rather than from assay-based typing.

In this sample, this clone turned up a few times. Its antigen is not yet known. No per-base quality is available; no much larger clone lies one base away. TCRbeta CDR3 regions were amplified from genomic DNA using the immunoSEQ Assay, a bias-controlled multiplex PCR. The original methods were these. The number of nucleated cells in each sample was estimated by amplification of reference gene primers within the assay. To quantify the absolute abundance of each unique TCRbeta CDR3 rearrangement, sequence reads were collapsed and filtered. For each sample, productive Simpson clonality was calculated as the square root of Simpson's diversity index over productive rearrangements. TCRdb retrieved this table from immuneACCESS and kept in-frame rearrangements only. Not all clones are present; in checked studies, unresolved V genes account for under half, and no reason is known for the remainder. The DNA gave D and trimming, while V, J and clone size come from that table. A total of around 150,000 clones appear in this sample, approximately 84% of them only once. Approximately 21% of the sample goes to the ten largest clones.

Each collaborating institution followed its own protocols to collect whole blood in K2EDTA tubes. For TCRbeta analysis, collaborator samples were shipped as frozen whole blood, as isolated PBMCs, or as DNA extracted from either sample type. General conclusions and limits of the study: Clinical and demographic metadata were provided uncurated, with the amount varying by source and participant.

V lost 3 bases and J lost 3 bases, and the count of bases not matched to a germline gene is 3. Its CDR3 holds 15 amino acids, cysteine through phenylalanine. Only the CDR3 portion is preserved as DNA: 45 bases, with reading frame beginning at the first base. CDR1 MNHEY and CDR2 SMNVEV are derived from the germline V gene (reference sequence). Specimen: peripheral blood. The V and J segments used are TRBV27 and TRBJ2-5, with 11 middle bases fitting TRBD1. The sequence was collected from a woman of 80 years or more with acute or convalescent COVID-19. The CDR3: CASSFRDRGKETQYF. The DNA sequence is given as TGTGCCAGCAGTTTCCGGGACAGGGGGAAAGAGACCCAGTACTTC.